What follows are 15 T cell receptor beta chains derived from one specimen sequenced in a study of CD8+ T cells in alopecia areata. Sequencing relied on a cDNA template that was reverse transcribed from extracted RNA. Here immunoSEQ multiplex PCR was the method, and the copy in TCRdb shows in-frame clones only, minus some. Among hundreds of thousands of clones listed, about three fifths were seen once. Described treatment: oral pan-JAK inhibitor, 5-10 mg twice daily. Sample: CD4+ T cells sorted from blood, taken at week 24, from a patient treated with tofacitinib. These receptors originate from a human donor with alopecia areata.

This sequence joins TRBV30 and TRBJ2-7, with unresolved D. Between the trimmed V and J ends, which lost 3 bases and 4 bases, there was a span of 10 bases. The germline gives CDR1 GTSNPN, CDR2 SVGIG (reference sequence). CDR3 length: 12 amino acids. For the CDR3, the DNA is TGTGCCTGGAGCACAGAATATTACGAGCAGTACTTC. This encodes CAWSTEYYEQYF.

This rearrangement joins TRBV19 to TRBJ2-6; perhaps TRBD2 as D (5 bases). V was trimmed by 7 bases and J by 0 bases, leaving 7 bases between them. Germline CDR1 is LNHDA and CDR2 is SQIVND (reference sequence). The CDR3 extends over 14 amino acids. The CDR3 loop is CASKEDSGANVLTF. The DNA of the CDR3 is TGTGCCAGTAAGGAGGACTCTGGGGCCAACGTCCTGACTTTC. Variable domain in full (rest from reference TRBV19 and TRBJ2-6): DGGITQSPKYLFRKEGQNVTLSCEQNLNHDAMYWYRQDPGQGLRLIYYSQIVNDFQKGDIAEGYSVSREKKESFPLTVTSAQKNPTAFYLCASKEDSGANVLTFGAGSRLTVL.

The chain joins TRBV5-4 to TRBJ1-5; D possibly corresponds to TRBD1 (5 bases). Trimming removed 3 bases from V and 0 bases from J, with 10 bases in between. CDR1 SGHNT and CDR2 YYREEE come from the germline V gene (reference sequence). The CDR3 consists of 15 residues. Here the CDR3 reads CASSSGGDSNQPQHF. CDR3 DNA: TGTGCCAGCAGCTCAGGAGGGGATAGCAATCAGCCCCAGCATTTT.

The chain links TRBV5-6 to TRBJ2-3; TRBD1 matches 8 bases. Germline V gene data show CDR1 as SGHDT and CDR2 as YYEEEE. V shed 3 bases, J shed 2 bases, and the junction held 8 bases outside the gene matches. CDR3 length equals 16 residues. In nucleotides, the CDR3 is TGTGCCAGCAGCTCCCCAATGGACAGGGCCACAGATACGCAGTATTTT. Translation gives CASSSPMDRATDTQYF.

This clone turned up a few times. The chain has TRBV29-1 and TRBJ2-2; 8 nucleotides line up with TRBD1. After removal of 4 bases from V and 5 bases from J, the junction contained 6 bases not matched to a gene. The CDR3 loop spans 14 amino acids. The germline gives CDR1 SQVTM, CDR2 ANQGSEA. CDR3 amino acids: CSVARQGFTGELFF. The CDR3 DNA reads as TGCAGCGTTGCCCGACAGGGGTTTACCGGGGAGCTGTTTTTT.

This clone was observed a few times. This chain links TRBV5-4 with TRBJ1-4; 9 nucleotides agree with TRBD1. CDR1 is SGHNT and CDR2 is YYREEE in the germline V gene (reference sequence). The CDR3 is made up of 15 amino acids. With 4 bases clipped from V and 4 bases from J, the junction kept 5 bases outside the gene matches. Here the CDR3 DNA reads TGTGCCAGCAGCGCGGGACAGGGCAATAATGAAAAACTGTTTTTT. Protein product: CASSAGQGNNEKLFF.

This chain links TRBV28 with TRBJ1-1; D call uncertain. The CDR3 covers 15 residues. Germline CDR1 and CDR2: MDHEN and SYDVKM. With 6 bases removed from V and 4 bases from J, the gap between germline ends came to 18 bases. CDR3 DNA sequence: TGTGCCAGCAGAGCATTTATACCGGCCAGCACTGAAGCTTTCTTT. Its protein product is CASRAFIPASTEAFF.

This clone was counted only a few times. J is TRBJ2-3 and V is TRBV4-2; TRBD2 aligns across 9 bases. Germline CDR1 LGHNA, CDR2 YNFKEQ. The J segment lost 2 bases and the V segment lost 3 bases, leaving 9 bases of the junction unmatched. The CDR3 is made up of 17 amino acids. The CDR3 reads CASSQRGGFNPTDTQYF. The CDR3 coding sequence is TGTGCCAGCAGCCAGCGGGGGGGCTTCAATCCCACAGATACGCAGTATTTT.

This chain uses TRBV6-1 with TRBJ1-1, with D perhaps matching TRBD1 (5 bases). This CDR3 contains 12 residues. Per germline, CDR1 MNHNS and CDR2 SASEGT. V lost 4 bases to trimming and J lost 7 bases, with 10 bases between them. The CDR3 nucleotides are TGTGCCAGCAGTGCGAACAGGCTTGAAGCTTTCTTT. This translates into CASSANRLEAFF.

The chain recombines TRBV2 with TRBJ1-5, with D possibly TRBD1 on 5 matching bases. Germline CDR1 SNHLY, CDR2 FYNNEI. The length of the CDR3 is 13 residues. V dropped 1 base and J dropped 7 bases, with 8 bases sitting between them. The CDR3 DNA is TGTGCCAGCAGTGAAGAGTGGGGCCAGCCCCAGCATTTT. Translated: CASSEEWGQPQHF.

The rearrangement uses TRBV14 and TRBJ2-7; no reliable D call. Germline V lookup: CDR1 SGHDN, CDR2 FVKESK. V shed 0 bases and J shed 0 bases, with 15 bases lying between them. The CDR3 has 17 amino acids. The DNA of the CDR3 is TGTGCCAGCAGCCAAGAATGGGCGACTTCCAGCTCCTACGAGCAGTACTTC. Translated: CASSQEWATSSSYEQYF.

This chain links TRBV15 with TRBJ1-1; a possible D gene is TRBD1 (5 bases). The CDR3 is made up of 14 amino acids. Germline loops: CDR1 LNHNV, CDR2 YYDKDF (reference sequence). V lost 3 bases, J lost 4 bases, and 12 bases lay in between. Here the CDR3 DNA reads TGTGCCACCAGCAGCGCGGTTGGGGGCACTGAAGCTTTCTTT. It yields the protein CATSSAVGGTEAFF.

In its sample, this clone was seen a few times. The V and J genes are TRBV28 and TRBJ1-3, with 7 nucleotides matching TRBD1. The CDR3 is 15 amino acids. Per germline, CDR1 MDHEN and CDR2 SYDVKM. The junction had 10 bases not matched to a gene; V was cut back by 8 bases and J by 3 bases. Written as DNA, the CDR3 is TGTGCCAGCGTAACAGGGGCTGTGGGTGGAAACACCATATATTTT. Translating it yields CASVTGAVGGNTIYF.

The chain uses TRBV29-1 and TRBJ2-1, with 9 positions matching TRBD2. With V trimmed by 2 bases and J by 2 bases, 4 bases remained unmatched. CDR1 SQVTM and CDR2 ANQGSEA come from the germline V gene. The length of the CDR3 is 15 residues. For the CDR3, the DNA is TGCAGCGTTGAATTAGCGGGGGATGCCTACAATGAGCAGTTCTTC. Its protein is CSVELAGDAYNEQFF.

This clone was counted between two and nine times. This chain links TRBV5-6 with TRBJ2-3; D not certain. The V gene lost 5 bases and the J gene lost 4 bases, with 14 bases spanning the gap. The V gene's germline CDR1 is SGHDT and CDR2 YYEEEE. The CDR3 consists of 14 residues. The CDR3: CASRYVFGSDTQYF. DNA for the CDR3: TGTGCCAGCAGATATGTATTTGGGTCAGATACGCAGTATTTT.